Following are 19 T cell receptor beta chains from one sample sequenced in a study of CD8+CD57+ T cells in acquired aplastic anemia. The template for TCR beta VDJ and CDR3 sequence profiling was genomic DNA. TCRdb re-called the reads with MiXCR, one entry per CDR3 protein. The data contain roughly 170,000 distinct CDR3 sequences, about 60% of them singletons. The sample consisted of sorted CD4+, CD8+, or CD8+CD57+ T cells (not recorded which) from PBMCs. Receptors originate from a human donor in good health.

The chain combines TRBV5-1 with TRBJ2-2, with TRBD1 as a possible D gene (5 bases). Trimming removed 4 bases at V and 1 base at J, with 14 bases between. Germline V CDR1 and CDR2: SGHRS, YFSETQ. CDR3 length: 16 amino acids. The CDR3 nucleotides read TGCGCCAGCAGCCAAGGGGCGACACTGAACACCGGGGAGCTGTTTTTT. It codes for CASSQGATLNTGELFF. Full variable domain (missing parts from reference TRBV5-1 and TRBJ2-2): KAGVTQTPRYLIKTRGQQVTLSCSPISGHRSVSWYQQTPGQGLQFLFEYFSETQRNKGNFPGRFSGRQFSNSRSEMNVSTLELGDSALYLCASSQGATLNTGELFFGEGSRLTVL.

This clonotype showed up many times. The chain links TRBV12-3 or TRBV12-4 to TRBJ2-3, with TRBD2 identical over 8 bases. J gave up 4 bases and V 5 bases, and 2 bases lay outside the gene matches. The CDR3 length is 13 residues. The CDR3, as DNA: TGTGCCAGCAGTGCGGGGGGCTCAGATACGCAGTATTTT. It yields the protein CASSAGGSDTQYF.

The chain joins TRBV15 to TRBJ1-6; D possibly corresponds to TRBD1 (5 bases). Germline V gene data show CDR1 as LNHNV and CDR2 as YYDKDF (reference sequence). This CDR3 spans 14 amino acids. The V gene lost 0 bases and the J gene lost 9 bases, with 9 bases spanning the gap. The CDR3 loop is CATSRDRGTSPLHF. The DNA of the CDR3 is TGTGCCACCAGCAGAGATCGGGGGACTTCACCCCTCCACTTT. Based on the CDR3 plus reference TRBV15 and TRBJ1-6, the full variable domain is DAMVIQNPRYQVTQFGKPVTLSCSQTLNHNVMYWYQQKSSQAPKLLFHYYDKDFNNEADTPDNFQSRRPNTSFCFLDIRSPGLGDTAMYLCATSRDRGTSPLHFGNGTRLTVT.

The chain uses TRBV29-1 and TRBJ1-1; D unresolved. The V and J ends lost 7 bases and 0 bases respectively, with 3 bases between them. The CDR3 length is 10 residues. Looked up from germline, CDR1 is SQVTM and CDR2 is ANQGSEA. The CDR3 DNA reads TGCAGCGGCATGAACACTGAAGCTTTCTTT. Translated: CSGMNTEAFF.

Only one count was recorded for this clonotype. The V gene is TRBV5-1, the J gene TRBJ2-7; TRBD1 matches at 9 bases. The germline V gene encodes CDR1 SGHRS and CDR2 YFSETQ. The CDR3 loop spans 15 amino acids. V gave up 0 bases and J gave up 5 bases; unmatched junction bases: 6. This CDR3 reads CASSLVGTGSHEQYF. The DNA for the CDR3 is TGCGCCAGCAGCTTGGTAGGGACAGGGTCACACGAGCAGTACTTC. The complete variable domain, with remaining parts taken from reference TRBV5-1 and TRBJ2-7, reads KAGVTQTPRYLIKTRGQQVTLSCSPISGHRSVSWYQQTPGQGLQFLFEYFSETQRNKGNFPGRFSGRQFSNSRSEMNVSTLELGDSALYLCASSLVGTGSHEQYFGPGTRLTVT.

The chain couples TRBV6-1 to TRBJ2-1; 11 positions match TRBD1. The germline V gene encodes CDR1 MNHNS and CDR2 SASEGT. V was pared by 6 bases and J by 7 bases, with 11 bases of the junction left unmatched. This CDR3 spans 16 amino acids. CDR3 protein: CASSTYRDRGRNEQFF. CDR3 coding DNA: TGTGCCAGCAGCACGTATAGGGACAGGGGGAGAAATGAGCAGTTCTTC.

This rearrangement joins TRBV10-3 to TRBJ2-1; 8 nucleotides line up with TRBD2. V trimming: 10 bases; J trimming: 1 base; junction bases outside the gene matches: 9. Germline loops: CDR1 ENHRY, CDR2 SYGVKD. The CDR3 spans 15 residues. The CDR3 loop is CASGTSGGSYNEQFF. Written as DNA, the CDR3 is TGTGCCAGCGGGACCAGCGGGGGTTCCTACAATGAGCAGTTCTTC.

The chain employs TRBV2 and TRBJ2-1; 11 nucleotides match TRBD2. The CDR3 loop spans 15 amino acids. Germline trimming cut 6 bases from V and 8 bases from J; bases unmatched to any gene: 9. The germline V gene encodes CDR1 SNHLY and CDR2 FYNNEI. The CDR3 sequence is CASRSGSGRVHEQFF. Here the CDR3 DNA reads TGTGCCAGCAGGTCGGGTAGCGGGAGGGTCCATGAGCAGTTCTTC.

The rearrangement links TRBV7-9 to TRBJ2-2; tentatively, D is TRBD1 or TRBD2 (5 bases each). The CDR3 sequence is 13 residues long. Germline lookup yields CDR1 SEHNR and CDR2 FQNEAQ (reference sequence). Trimming took 1 base from V and 11 from J, leaving 11 bases between them. This chain's CDR3 is CASSLGGTTELFF. The DNA for the CDR3 is TGTGCCAGCAGCTTAGGAGGGACCACTGAGCTGTTTTTT.

V is TRBV12-3 or TRBV12-4 and J is TRBJ2-7, with TRBD2 matching over 9 bases. The CDR3 totals 16 residues. With 6 bases clipped from V and 2 bases from J, the junction kept 11 bases outside the gene matches. CDR3 protein: CASSFSAGGAAYEQYF. The CDR3 bases are TGTGCCAGCAGCTTCTCTGCGGGGGGGGCGGCCTACGAGCAGTACTTC.

CDR3 loop: CASSERGWDTQYF. The DNA of the CDR3 is TGTGCCAGCAGTGAGCGGGGATGGGATACGCAGTATTTT. The chain is built from TRBV12-3 or TRBV12-4 and TRBJ2-3; 7 positions match TRBD2. V lost 5 bases, J lost 6 bases, and 5 bases stayed unmatched. This CDR3 comprises 13 residues.

This sequence joins TRBV7-8 and TRBJ2-1, with D uncertain. Germline lookup yields CDR1 SGHVS and CDR2 FQNEAQ. Trimming stripped 6 bases from V and 3 bases from J, with 18 bases between. The CDR3 covers 16 residues. The DNA for the CDR3 is TGTGCCAGCAGTGGTGGAGTAGCCACCCTCTACAATGAGCAGTTCTTC. Protein product: CASSGGVATLYNEQFF.

The chain combines TRBV14 with TRBJ2-7; 11 bases fit TRBD2. The CDR3 spans 16 residues. J gave up 3 bases and V 1 base, and 5 bases lay outside the gene matches. In germline, CDR1 is SGHDN, CDR2 FVKESK. In DNA form, the CDR3 reads TGTGCCAGCAGCCAAGCCGGGACTAGCGGAGGCTACGAGCAGTACTTC. Translation: CASSQAGTSGGYEQYF.

This chain uses TRBV20-1 with TRBJ2-5; possibly TRBD2 for D (6 bases). Trimming removed 0 bases at V and 2 bases at J, with 10 bases between. The CDR3 loop spans 14 amino acids. Germline V gene sequence: CDR1 DFQATT, CDR2 SNEGSKA (reference sequence). The CDR3 region has the DNA TGCAGTGCTAGAGATCCGGGGGAGCAAGAGACCCAGTACTTC. As protein: CSARDPGEQETQYF.

The chain links TRBV7-6 to TRBJ2-7, with TRBD1 matching over 9 bases. Trimming removed 4 bases from V and 3 bases from J; junction bases left unmatched: 7. The CDR3 has 15 residues. CDR1 and CDR2 from the germline V gene are SGHVS and FNYEAQ. CDR3 in amino acids: CASSYGTGQYYEQYF. The CDR3 DNA reads TGTGCCAGCAGCTATGGGACAGGGCAGTACTACGAGCAGTACTTC.

This chain uses TRBV12-3 or TRBV12-4 with TRBJ2-2, with 9 bases identical to TRBD2. The CDR3 has 15 residues. After removal of 11 bases from V and 3 bases from J, the junction contained 10 bases not matched to a gene. CDR3 protein: CAAAGGGADTGELFF. The CDR3 DNA reads as TGTGCCGCAGCCGGCGGGGGGGCCGACACCGGGGAGCTGTTTTTT.

The chain links TRBV29-1 to TRBJ1-2, with TRBD1 matching 9 bases. The CDR3 length is 13 residues. V lost 4 bases, J lost 5 bases, and 5 bases stayed unmatched. Germline CDR1 is SQVTM and CDR2 is ANQGSEA. This CDR3 reads CSVAGQGFYGYTF. CDR3 DNA sequence: TGCAGCGTTGCAGGACAGGGGTTTTATGGCTACACCTTC.

The gene calls are TRBV7-3 and TRBJ1-4, with TRBD1 identical over 7 bases. Unmatched junction bases numbered 6, after V lost 3 bases and J lost 5 bases. The CDR3 contains 15 residues. Per germline, CDR1 SGHTA and CDR2 FQGTGA. CDR3 sequence: CASSFGQVENEKLFF. As DNA, the CDR3 is TGTGCCAGCAGCTTCGGACAGGTCGAGAATGAAAAACTGTTTTTT.

J is TRBJ2-7 and V is TRBV29-1; 9 bases align to TRBD1. Germline V gene sequence: CDR1 SQVTM, CDR2 ANQGSEA. The junction had 7 bases not matched to a gene; V was cut back by 4 bases and J by 3 bases. The CDR3 totals 14 residues. The CDR3 reads CSVVRTGANYEQYF. The CDR3 nucleotides read TGCAGCGTTGTCAGGACAGGGGCCAACTACGAGCAGTACTTC.